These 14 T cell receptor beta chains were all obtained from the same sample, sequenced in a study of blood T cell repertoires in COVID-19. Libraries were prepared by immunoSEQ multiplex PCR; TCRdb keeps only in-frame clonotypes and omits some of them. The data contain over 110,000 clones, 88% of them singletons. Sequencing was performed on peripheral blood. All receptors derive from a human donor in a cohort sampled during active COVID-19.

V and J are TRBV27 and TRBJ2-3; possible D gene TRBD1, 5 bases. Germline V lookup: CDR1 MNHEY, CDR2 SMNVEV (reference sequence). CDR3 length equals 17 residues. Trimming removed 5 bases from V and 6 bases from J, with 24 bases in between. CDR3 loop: CASSPTPGRGNSDTQYF. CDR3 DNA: TGTGCCAGCAGTCCAACTCCAGGAAGGGGAAACTCCGATACGCAGTATTTT.

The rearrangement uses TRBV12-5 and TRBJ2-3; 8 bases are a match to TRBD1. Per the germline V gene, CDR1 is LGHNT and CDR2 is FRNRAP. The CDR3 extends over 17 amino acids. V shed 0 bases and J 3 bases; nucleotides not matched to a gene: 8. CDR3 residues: CASGLVQVTGATDTQYF. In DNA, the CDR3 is TGTGCTAGTGGTTTGGTACAGGTGACAGGGGCGACAGATACGCAGTATTTT.

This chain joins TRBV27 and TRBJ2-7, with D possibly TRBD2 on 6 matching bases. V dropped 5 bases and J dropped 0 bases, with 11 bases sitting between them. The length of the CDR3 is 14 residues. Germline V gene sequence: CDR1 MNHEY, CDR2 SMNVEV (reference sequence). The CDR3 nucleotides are TGTGCCAGCAGTATTATCGGGGGCTCCTACGAGCAGTACTTC. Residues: CASSIIGGSYEQYF.

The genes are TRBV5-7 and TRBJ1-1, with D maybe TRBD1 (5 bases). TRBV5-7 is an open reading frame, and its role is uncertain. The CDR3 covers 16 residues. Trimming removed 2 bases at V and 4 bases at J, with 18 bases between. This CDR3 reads CASSLLGPRGSTEAFF. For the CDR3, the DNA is TGTGCCAGCAGCTTATTGGGCCCCCGGGGGAGCACTGAAGCTTTCTTT.

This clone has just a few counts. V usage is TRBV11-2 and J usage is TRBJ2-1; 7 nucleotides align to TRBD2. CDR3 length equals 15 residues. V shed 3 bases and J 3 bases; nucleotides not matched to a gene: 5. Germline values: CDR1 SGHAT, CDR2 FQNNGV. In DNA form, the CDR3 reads TGTGCCAGCAGCTTCGGACTAGTCGTCTACAATGAGCAGTTCTTC. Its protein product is CASSFGLVVYNEQFF. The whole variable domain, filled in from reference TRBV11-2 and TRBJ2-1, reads EAGVAQSPRYKIIEKRQSVAFWCNPISGHATLYWYQQILGQGPKLLIQFQNNGVVDDSQLPKDRFSAERLKGVDSTLKIQPAKLEDSAVYLCASSFGLVVYNEQFFGPGTRLTVL.

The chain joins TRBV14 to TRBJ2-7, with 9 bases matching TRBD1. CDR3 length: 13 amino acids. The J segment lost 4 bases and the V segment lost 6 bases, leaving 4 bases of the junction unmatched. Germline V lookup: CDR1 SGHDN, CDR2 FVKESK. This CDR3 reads CASRGQGFYEQYF. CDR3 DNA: TGTGCCAGCAGGGGACAGGGATTTTACGAGCAGTACTTC.

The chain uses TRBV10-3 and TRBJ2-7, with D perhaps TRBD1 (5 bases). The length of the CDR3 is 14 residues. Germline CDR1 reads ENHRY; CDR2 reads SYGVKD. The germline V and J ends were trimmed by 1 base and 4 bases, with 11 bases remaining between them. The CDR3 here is CAISELGRAYEQYF. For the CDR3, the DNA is TGTGCCATCAGTGAGTTGGGCAGGGCTTACGAGCAGTACTTC.

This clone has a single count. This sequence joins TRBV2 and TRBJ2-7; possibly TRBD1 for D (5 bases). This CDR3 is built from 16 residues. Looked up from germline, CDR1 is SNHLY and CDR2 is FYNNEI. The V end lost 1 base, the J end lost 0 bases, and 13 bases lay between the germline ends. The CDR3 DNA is TGTGCCAGCAGTGAAGTTGTGGGGCCAAGCTCCTACGAGCAGTACTTC. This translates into CASSEVVGPSSYEQYF.

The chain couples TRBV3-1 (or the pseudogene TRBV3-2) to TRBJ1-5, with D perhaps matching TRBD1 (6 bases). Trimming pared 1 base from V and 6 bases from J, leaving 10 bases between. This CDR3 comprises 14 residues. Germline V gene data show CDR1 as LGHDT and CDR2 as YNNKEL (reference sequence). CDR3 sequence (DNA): TGTGCCAGCAGCCAAGCAGGGGTGGGTCAGCCCCAGCATTTT. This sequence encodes CASSQAGVGQPQHF.

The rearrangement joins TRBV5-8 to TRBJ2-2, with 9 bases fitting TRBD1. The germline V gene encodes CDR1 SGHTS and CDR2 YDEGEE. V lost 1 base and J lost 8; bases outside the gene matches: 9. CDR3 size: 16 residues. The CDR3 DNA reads TGTGCCAGCAGCTTGACCCGGACAGGGGTAGGAGGGGAGCTGTTTTTT. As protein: CASSLTRTGVGGELFF.

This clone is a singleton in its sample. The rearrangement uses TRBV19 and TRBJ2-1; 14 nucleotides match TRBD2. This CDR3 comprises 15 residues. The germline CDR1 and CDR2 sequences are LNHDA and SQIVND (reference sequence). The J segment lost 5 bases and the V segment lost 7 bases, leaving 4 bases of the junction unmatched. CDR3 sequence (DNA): TGTGCCAGTACCGGACTAGCGGGGGGCAACAATGAGCAGTTCTTC. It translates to CASTGLAGGNNEQFF.

CDR3 loop: CASSPSTAPHRSTQYF. The CDR3 nucleotides read TGTGCCAGCAGTCCCTCGACAGCGCCCCACCGTAGTACGCAGTATTTT. The gene calls are TRBV28 and TRBJ2-3, with D possibly TRBD1 on 5 matching bases. The CDR3 runs 16 residues. The V end was cut by 5 bases, the J end by 8 bases, with 23 bases between. Germline V gene lookup returns CDR1 MDHEN and CDR2 SYDVKM.

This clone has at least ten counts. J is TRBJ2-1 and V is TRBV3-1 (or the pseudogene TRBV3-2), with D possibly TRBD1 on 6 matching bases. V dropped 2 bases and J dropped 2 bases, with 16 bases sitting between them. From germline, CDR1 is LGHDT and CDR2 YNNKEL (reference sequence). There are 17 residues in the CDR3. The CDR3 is CASSQRITGSPYNEQFF. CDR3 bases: TGTGCCAGCAGCCAACGGATAACAGGGTCACCCTACAATGAGCAGTTCTTC.

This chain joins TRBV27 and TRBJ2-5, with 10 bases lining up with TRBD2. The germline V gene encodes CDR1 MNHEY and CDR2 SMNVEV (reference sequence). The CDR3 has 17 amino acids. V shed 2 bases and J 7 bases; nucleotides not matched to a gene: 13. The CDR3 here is CASSLGAFSGGFGTQYF. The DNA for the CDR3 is TGTGCCAGCAGTTTAGGGGCCTTTAGCGGGGGGTTCGGGACCCAGTACTTC.